Listed below are T cell receptor beta chains from one sample, sequenced in a study of control samples from healthy donors and cancer patients. TCRdb keeps only in-frame clones here, not all; method: immunoSEQ multiplex PCR. This repertoire shows fewer than 90,000 clones, nearly 85% found once; its top ten account for 25% to 35%. The source material was blood. The receptors were gathered from a man in his fifties or sixties in good health. Each CDR3 is given with its conserved first and last residue. A D gene is named only where the DNA matches it firmly. Not all rows give a size; the values are once, few, many and, for expanded clones, a class.

>.|.|TRBV30|TRBJ2-3
CAWSIRNTDTQYF
TGTGCCTGGAGTATAAGGAACACAGATACGCAGTATTTT
>TRBD1|.|TRBV6-1|TRBJ2-3
CASSEPGQGTDTQYF
TGTGCCAGCAGTGAACCGGGACAGGGCACAGATACGCAGTATTTT
>TRBD1|few|TRBV7-3|TRBJ1-1
CASSPGQGQDAFF
TGTGCCAGCAGCCCCGGACAGGGCCAAGACGCTTTCTTT
>.|.|TRBV5-1|TRBJ1-6
CASNWGDTSNSPLHF
TGCGCCAGCAATTGGGGCGACACCAGTAATTCACCCCTCCACTTT
>TRBD1|.|TRBV29-1|TRBJ2-5
CSATWGRDSLRETQYF
TGCAGCGCTACGTGGGGCCGGGACAGTTTAAGAGAGACCCAGTACTTC
>.|.|TRBV2|TRBJ1-1
CASFMTAYTEAFF
TGTGCCAGCTTTATGACAGCTTACACTGAAGCTTTCTTT
>.|.|TRBV6-5|TRBJ1-1
CASRATQGIGEAFF
TGTGCCAGCAGAGCTACGCAGGGAATCGGTGAAGCTTTCTTT
>.|.|TRBV13|TRBJ1-3
CASSPSRLISGNTIYF
TGTGCCAGCAGCCCAAGCAGACTGATCTCTGGAAACACCATATATTTT
>.|.|TRBV29-1|TRBJ2-1
CTFRHTYNEQFF
TGCACGTTTCGCCACACCTACAATGAGCAGTTCTTC
>TRBD1|.|TRBV10-3|TRBJ2-1
CAISERQGANEQFF
TGTGCCATCAGTGAGCGACAGGGGGCTAATGAGCAGTTCTTC
>.|.|TRBV2|TRBJ1-1
CASRGPQGFGWTEAFF
TGTGCCAGCAGGGGGCCCCAAGGGTTTGGATGGACTGAAGCTTTCTTT
>.|.|TRBV6-4|TRBJ2-1
CASSVAVGSYNEQFF
TGTGCCAGCAGTGTTGCAGTGGGTTCCTACAATGAGCAGTTCTTC
>.|.|TRBV5-1|TRBJ2-3
CASSLDQPTDTQYF
TGCGCCAGCAGCCTGGACCAGCCCACAGATACGCAGTATTTT
>.|once|TRBV28|TRBJ2-7
CASGTRYEQYF
TGTGCCAGCGGGACTCGCTACGAGCAGTACTTC
>TRBD2|.|TRBV19|TRBJ2-7
CASSRGAGGSGEQYF
TGTGCCAGTAGTCGGGGAGCGGGAGGGTCTGGAGAGCAGTACTTC
>.|.|TRBV6-5|TRBJ2-7
CASRWISPPYEQYF
TGTGCCAGCAGGTGGATCTCCCCTCCCTACGAGCAGTACTTC
>.|once|TRBV5-1|TRBJ2-1
CASSPQGSVRDNEQFF
TGCGCCAGCAGTCCACAGGGATCGGTGAGGGACAATGAGCAGTTCTTC
>.|.|TRBV5-4|TRBJ2-5
CASSLDRGASQETQYF
TGTGCCAGCAGCTTGGACCGGGGAGCTTCACAAGAGACCCAGTACTTC
>.|.|TRBV5-4|TRBJ2-2
CARYTGELFF
TGTGCCAGGTATACCGGGGAGCTGTTTTTT
>.|.|TRBV29-1|TRBJ2-7
CSVEGRESYEQYF
TGCAGCGTTGAGGGTAGGGAATCCTACGAGCAGTACTTC
>.|once|TRBV29-1|TRBJ1-2
CSASYGYTF
TGCAGCGCCTCCTATGGCTACACCTTC
>.|few|TRBV5-1|TRBJ1-2
CASSLGQIALGDYGYTF
TGCGCCAGCAGCTTAGGTCAAATTGCCCTCGGAGACTATGGCTACACCTTC
>TRBD1|.|TRBV10-1|TRBJ2-5
CASSDDRGWSETQYF
TGCGCCAGCAGTGACGACAGGGGTTGGAGCGAGACCCAGTACTTC
>TRBD2|.|TRBV13|TRBJ2-1
CASSLNIAGDYNEQFF
TGTGCCAGCAGCTTAAACATAGCGGGGGATTACAATGAGCAGTTCTTC
>TRBD1|.|TRBV27|TRBJ2-2
CASLGQGRRVNTGELFF
TGTGCCAGTCTGGGACAGGGGAGGAGAGTAAACACCGGGGAGCTGTTTTTT
>TRBD2|.|TRBV5-4|TRBJ2-7
CASSPRTSGAYEQYF
TGTGCCAGCAGCCCCCGGACTAGCGGGGCGTACGAGCAGTACTTC
>.|.|TRBV18|TRBJ2-5
CASSRGQQETQYF
TGTGCCAGCTCACGAGGACAGCAAGAGACCCAGTACTTC
>.|once|TRBV10-3|TRBJ1-3
CAISEKGGNTIYF
TGTGCCATCAGTGAAAAGGGGGGAAACACCATATATTTT
>.|.|TRBV19|TRBJ1-3
CATMGAPRGTIYF
TGTGCCACCATGGGCGCACCTCGGGGCACCATATATTTT
>.|.|TRBV30|TRBJ2-7
CAWRRRGRDEQYF
TGTGCCTGGAGGCGTAGGGGCAGGGACGAGCAGTACTTC
>TRBD2|.|TRBV6-2/TRBV6-3|TRBJ2-7
CASSYGGGESWADEQYF
TGTGCCAGCAGTTACGGCGGGGGGGAATCTTGGGCAGACGAGCAGTACTTC
>.|.|TRBV7-2|TRBJ1-5
CASSFLPSLDQPQHF
TGTGCCAGCAGCTTTTTACCCTCCCTCGATCAGCCCCAGCATTTT
>.|.|TRBV9|TRBJ2-6
CASRAGSSGANVLTF
TGTGCCAGCAGGGCGGGCAGCTCTGGGGCCAACGTCCTGACTTTC
>.|.|TRBV6-5|TRBJ1-5
CASSYSSNSNQPQHF
TGTGCCAGCAGTTACTCGAGTAATAGCAATCAGCCCCAGCATTTT
>.|once|TRBV21-1|TRBJ1-2
CASGAGGGWYGYTF
TGTGCCAGTGGGGCAGGGGGCGGGTGGTATGGCTACACCTTC
>.|.|TRBV15|TRBJ1-6
CATSRRYDNSPLHF
TGTGCCACCAGCAGAAGGTACGATAATTCACCCCTCCACTTT
>.|once|TRBV5-1|TRBJ2-3
CASSLAGSDYGTQYF
TGCGCCAGCAGCTTGGCAGGGTCCGATTATGGTACGCAGTATTTT
>.|.|TRBV15|TRBJ2-5
CATSREGGSETQYF
TGTGCCACCAGCAGAGAGGGGGGCTCAGAGACCCAGTACTTC
>.|.|TRBV25-1|TRBJ2-7
CASSAPGRDSYEQYF
TGTGCCAGCAGTGCCCCGGGACGGGACTCTTACGAGCAGTACTTC
>TRBD1|.|TRBV6-2/TRBV6-3|TRBJ1-5
CASSKGQGSQPQHF
TGTGCCAGCAGTAAGGGACAGGGGAGTCAGCCCCAGCATTTT
>.|.|TRBV7-2|TRBJ2-7
CASSPRGLRYEQYF
TGTGCCAGCAGCCCCCGCGGACTGCGATACGAGCAGTACTTC
>TRBD2|.|TRBV19|TRBJ2-1
CASSMAGGAYNEQFF
TGTGCCAGTAGTATGGCGGGAGGGGCCTACAATGAGCAGTTCTTC
>.|.|TRBV4-2|TRBJ1-2
CASSQDLRQIYGYTF
TGTGCCAGCAGCCAAGATTTAAGGCAAATCTATGGCTACACCTTC
>.|.|TRBV5-1|TRBJ2-3
CASSLDPRRVRTDTQYF
TGCGCCAGCAGCTTGGATCCCCGGCGAGTTCGCACAGATACGCAGTATTTT
>.|.|TRBV7-9|TRBJ1-2
CASSDSRGGGYTF
TGTGCCAGCAGCGATTCGAGAGGAGGGGGCTACACCTTC
>.|many|TRBV3-1/TRBV3-2|TRBJ2-6
CASSRSDSGANVLTF
TGTGCCAGCAGTCGGAGTGACTCTGGGGCCAACGTCCTGACTTTC
>.|few|TRBV6-2/TRBV6-3|TRBJ1-4
CASSPMPSGTNEKLFF
TGTGCCAGCAGCCCGATGCCATCGGGGACTAATGAAAAACTGTTTTTT
>.|few|TRBV9|TRBJ2-2
CASSVPGGTGELFF
TGTGCCAGCAGCGTCCCCGGGGGTACCGGGGAGCTGTTTTTT
>.|.|TRBV29-1|TRBJ2-3
CSVATSPTDTQYF
TGCAGCGTGGCTACGAGCCCCACAGATACGCAGTATTTT
>.|once|TRBV4-3|TRBJ2-3
CASSQEKGPDTQYF
TGCGCCAGCAGCCAAGAGAAGGGGCCAGATACGCAGTATTTT